The clone carrying this T cell receptor beta chain was recorded many times. CDR1 is SGHRS and CDR2 is YFSETQ in the germline V gene. V shed 5 bases and J 7 bases; nucleotides not matched to a gene: 7. This CDR3 contains 13 residues. This entry is derived from a study of regulatory T cells in long-lasting Graves disease. The time point is: newly diagnosed GD, antithyroid drugs for less than 3 months. The authors made the TCR library using RNA they extracted from PBMCs. Researchers made TCR beta libraries by using iRepertoire HTBI primers and running Arm-PCR on CDR3 regions. TCRdb re-derived calls from the multiplex PCR reads in MiXCR, one entry per CDR3 protein. The sample includes just over 600,000 distinct CDR3 sequences, less than 20% of them seen just once. These data also featured in a second study, about T cells in Graves' hyperthyroidism and ophthalmopathy.

The TCR was taken from a woman aged 25 to 39 with Graves disease. The sample in question was peripheral blood mononuclear cells (PBMCs), obtained at new diagnosis, from a patient treated with antithyroid drugs. This sequence joins TRBV5-1 and TRBJ2-7; TRBD2 agrees at 9 bases. Here the CDR3 reads CASSAGGPWEQYF. The CDR3 DNA sequence: TGCGCCAGCAGTGCGGGAGGGCCGTGGGAGCAGTACTTC.